Listed here are 4 T cell receptor beta chains from one sample, sequenced in a study of identical twins. Each CDR3 protein gets one entry after TCRdb re-called the 5' RACE reads with MiXCR. The profile covers 550,000 to 800,000 distinct CDR3 sequences, with under 8.5% appearing a single time and 1.6% taken by the ten largest. Another study also made use of these data, one on yellow fever vaccine responses in identical twins.

Sequencing was done on a sample of PBMCs. All receptors derive from a woman aged 18-29 years in good health.

The CDR3 DNA sequence: TGTGCCACCAGCAGAGATACGGGACAACTAGCCAAAAACATTCAGTACTTC. Its protein product is CATSRDTGQLAKNIQYF. The V and J genes are TRBV15 and TRBJ2-4; a possible D gene is TRBD1 (6 bases). Germline loops: CDR1 LNHNV, CDR2 YYDKDF (reference sequence). This CDR3 has 17 amino acids. With 0 bases removed from V and 0 bases from J, the gap between germline ends came to 12 bases.

This clonotype was observed a handful of times. The chain combines TRBV18 with TRBJ2-7, with a weak D call TRBD1 (6 bases). The CDR3 extends over 13 amino acids. The germline gives CDR1 KGHSH, CDR2 LQKENI. V lost 5 bases and J lost 2, with 10 bases in between. The CDR3 DNA sequence: TGTGCCAGCTCAGGGAACAGGGCCTACGAGCAGTACGTC. Protein: CASSGNRAYEQYV.

This clonotype came up a few times. With a much larger clone just one base away, this may be a read error. The chain uses TRBV3-1 and TRBJ2-3, with D uncertain. The V and J ends lost 1 base and 1 base respectively, with 3 bases between them. Germline V gives CDR1 LGHDT, CDR2 YNNKEL (reference sequence). The CDR3 covers 13 residues. The CDR3 DNA is TGTGCCAGCAGCCAAGCTGGCACAGATACGCAGTATTTT. Protein: CASSQAGTDTQYF.

This sequence joins TRBV6-1 and TRBJ2-7; 7 nucleotides agree with TRBD1. CDR1 and CDR2 (germline): MNHNS, SASEGT. This CDR3 region has 13 residues. Trimming cost V 6 bases and J 3 bases; bases outside gene matches: 5. The CDR3 DNA is TGTGCCAGCAGAAACAGGGGTTACTACGAGCAGTACTTC. Translating gives CASRNRGYYEQYF.